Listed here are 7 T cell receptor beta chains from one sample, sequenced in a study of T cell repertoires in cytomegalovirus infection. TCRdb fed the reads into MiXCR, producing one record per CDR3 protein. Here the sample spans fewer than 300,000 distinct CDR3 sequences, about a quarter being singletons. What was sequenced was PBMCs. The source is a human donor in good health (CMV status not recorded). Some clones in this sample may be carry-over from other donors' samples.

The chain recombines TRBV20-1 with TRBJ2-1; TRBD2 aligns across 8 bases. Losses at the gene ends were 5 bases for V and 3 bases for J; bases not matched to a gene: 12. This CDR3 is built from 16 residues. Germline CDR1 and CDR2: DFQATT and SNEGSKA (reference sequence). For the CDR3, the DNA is TGCAGTGCTTGCGGATTAGCGGGACTCCTCTACAATGAGCAGTTCTTC. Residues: CSACGLAGLLYNEQFF.

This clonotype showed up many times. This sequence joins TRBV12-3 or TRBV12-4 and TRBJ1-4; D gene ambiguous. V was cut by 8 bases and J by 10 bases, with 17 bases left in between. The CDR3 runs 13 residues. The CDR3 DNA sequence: TGTGCCAGCGCGAAGGAGGATTCCCGAAAACTGTTTTTT. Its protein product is CASAKEDSRKLFF.

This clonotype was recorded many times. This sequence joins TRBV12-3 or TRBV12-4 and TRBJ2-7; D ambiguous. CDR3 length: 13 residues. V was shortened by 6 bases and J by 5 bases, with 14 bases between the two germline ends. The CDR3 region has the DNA TGTGCCAGCAGCTCTGACTCCAGAGACGAGCAGTACTTC. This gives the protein CASSSDSRDEQYF.

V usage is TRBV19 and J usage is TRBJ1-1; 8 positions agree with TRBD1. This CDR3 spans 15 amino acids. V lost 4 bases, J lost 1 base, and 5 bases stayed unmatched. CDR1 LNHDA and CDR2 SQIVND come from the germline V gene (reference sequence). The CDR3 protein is CASSTSGQGNTEAFF. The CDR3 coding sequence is TGTGCCAGTAGTACCTCAGGACAGGGGAACACTGAAGCTTTCTTT.

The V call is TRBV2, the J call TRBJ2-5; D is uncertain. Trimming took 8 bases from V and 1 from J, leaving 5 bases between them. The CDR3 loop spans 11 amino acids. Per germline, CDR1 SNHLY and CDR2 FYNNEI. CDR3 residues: CASGIQETQYF. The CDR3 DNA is TGTGCCAGCGGAATCCAAGAGACCCAGTACTTC.

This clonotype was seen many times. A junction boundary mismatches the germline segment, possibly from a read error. The CDR3 DNA reads as TGTGCTAGCAGCTCAGGGACTTCTGAGACCCAGTACTTC. It translates to CASSSGTSETQYF. This chain uses TRBV7-7 with TRBJ2-5, with a weak D call TRBD2 (6 bases). CDR1 is SSHAT and CDR2 is FNYEAQ in the germline V gene (reference sequence). The CDR3 extends over 13 amino acids.

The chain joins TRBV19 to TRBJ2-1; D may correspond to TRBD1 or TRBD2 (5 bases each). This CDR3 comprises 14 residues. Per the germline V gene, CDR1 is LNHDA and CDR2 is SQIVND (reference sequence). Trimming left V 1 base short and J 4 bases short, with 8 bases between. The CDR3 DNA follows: TGTGCCAGTAGTATAGTAGGGACGTACAATGAGCAGTTCTTC. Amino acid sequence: CASSIVGTYNEQFF.